These 14 T cell receptor beta chains originate from one sample sequenced in a study of T cell repertoires in cytomegalovirus infection (dated by TCRdb to about 2019). Per the publication, the treatment or condition label means: in vitro stimulation with specific CMV peptide epitopes to enrich CMV-specific T cells. Sequencing was carried out with an Illumina HiSeq 1500. TCRdb cleaned the public reads at Q25 with fastp, built clones with MiXCR and kept in-frame beta chains. CDR3 protein sequences are deduplicated, and each keeps its most common genes and DNA. Within this sample are about half a million distinct CDR3 sequences, with 25% to 35% of them counted one time only. The ten largest clones add up to about a sixth of the sample. Antigens of these TCRs are unknown. Sequencing used cultured PBMCs, obtained from culture after CMV antigen stimulation. The receptors stem from a human donor in good health (CMV status not recorded). Some clones in this sample may be carry-over from other donors' samples.

This clonotype was observed a handful of times. This chain connects TRBV12-3 or TRBV12-4 to TRBJ2-5, with 7 bases aligning to TRBD2. This CDR3 has 14 residues. Losses at the gene ends were 6 bases for V and 2 bases for J; bases not matched to a gene: 6. The CDR3 region is CASRPTSVQETQYF. As DNA, the CDR3 is TGTGCCAGCAGACCTACTAGCGTACAAGAGACCCAGTACTTC.

This clonotype was picked up a small number of times. The V and J genes are TRBV7-9 and TRBJ1-1; D unclear. The germline V gene has CDR1 SEHNR and CDR2 FQNEAQ (reference sequence). The CDR3 consists of 13 residues. The ends were cut back, 5 bases at V and 1 base at J, with 8 bases in the middle. This CDR3 reads CASSTDGNTEAFF. The CDR3 region has the DNA TGTGCCAGCAGCACAGACGGGAACACTGAAGCTTTCTTT.

The V gene is TRBV5-4, the J gene TRBJ2-1; 8 bases fit TRBD2. Germline loops: CDR1 SGHNT, CDR2 YYREEE (reference sequence). V shed 3 bases, J shed 7 bases, and the junction held 6 bases outside the gene matches. The CDR3 has 14 residues. This CDR3 reads CASSSGTSINEQFF. The CDR3 DNA reads TGTGCCAGCAGCTCCGGGACTAGTATAAATGAGCAGTTCTTC.

There are many counts of this clonotype. The rearrangement uses TRBV7-2 and TRBJ2-2; 9 bases align to TRBD1. The germline V gene encodes CDR1 SGHTA and CDR2 FQGNSA. The CDR3 is 16 amino acids. Trimming removed 2 bases from V and 7 bases from J; junction bases left unmatched: 8. CDR3 sequence reads: CASSLRSTGGLGELFF. The CDR3 DNA reads TGTGCCAGCAGCTTACGGTCAACAGGGGGCCTCGGGGAGCTGTTTTTT.

The genes are TRBV19 and TRBJ2-1; D call uncertain. V was cut by 5 bases and J by 0 bases, with 11 bases left in between. Germline CDR1 reads LNHDA; CDR2 reads SQIVND (reference sequence). CDR3 size: 15 residues. The CDR3 DNA reads TGTGCCAGTAGTTCACAATTAAGCTCCTACAATGAGCAGTTCTTC. It yields the protein CASSSQLSSYNEQFF.

This clonotype was observed a few times. This chain uses TRBV29-1 with TRBJ1-2; the D gene is possibly TRBD1 (5 bases). CDR3 length equals 13 residues. Trimming pared 0 bases from V and 8 bases from J, leaving 13 bases between. The germline V gene encodes CDR1 SQVTM and CDR2 ANQGSEA. CDR3 sequence reads: CSVEDPSRAGYTF. CDR3 sequence (DNA): TGCAGCGTTGAAGATCCTAGCAGGGCCGGCTACACCTTC.

The V and J genes are TRBV29-1 and TRBJ1-3; tentative D call: TRBD1 (6 bases). This CDR3 has 13 residues. CDR1 is SQVTM and CDR2 is ANQGSEA in the germline V gene. Trimming left V 4 bases short and J 2 bases short, with 9 bases between. The CDR3 nucleotides read TGCAGCGTTGGAGGGGGGGCTGGAAACACCATATATTTT. Translated, it gives CSVGGGAGNTIYF.

V is TRBV19 and J is TRBJ1-1; 12 bases agree with TRBD1. The germline gives CDR1 LNHDA, CDR2 SQIVND (reference sequence). J was trimmed by 4 bases and V by 6 bases; bases with no gene match: 0. CDR3 size: 13 residues. CDR3 residues: CASRGQGATEAFF. The CDR3 DNA reads as TGTGCCAGTAGGGGACAGGGGGCCACTGAAGCTTTCTTT. Drawing the rest from reference TRBV19 and TRBJ1-1, the complete variable domain is DGGITQSPKYLFRKEGQNVTLSCEQNLNHDAMYWYRQDPGQGLRLIYYSQIVNDFQKGDIAEGYSVSREKKESFPLTVTSAQKNPTAFYLCASRGQGATEAFFGQGTRLTVV.

The chain employs TRBV7-9 and TRBJ1-4, with D hard to call. Per germline, CDR1 SEHNR and CDR2 FQNEAQ (reference sequence). V lost 5 bases and J lost 0, with 10 bases in between. CDR3 length equals 15 residues. The CDR3, as DNA: TGTGCCAGCAGCGCGATAGAAGCAACTAATGAAAAACTGTTTTTT. Its protein is CASSAIEATNEKLFF.

The genes are TRBV19 and TRBJ2-1; 7 nucleotides line up with TRBD2. Looked up from germline, CDR1 is LNHDA and CDR2 is SQIVND (reference sequence). This CDR3 spans 15 amino acids. Germline trimming cut 3 bases from V and 0 bases from J; bases unmatched to any gene: 2. The CDR3 DNA sequence: TGTGCCAGTAGTATCCAGCGGGGCTCCTACAATGAGCAGTTCTTC. Translating it yields CASSIQRGSYNEQFF.

The rearrangement joins TRBV19 to TRBJ1-1; D unresolved. The CDR3 extends over 13 amino acids. Germline assignment: CDR1 LNHDA and CDR2 SQIVND (reference sequence). V was pared by 7 bases and J by 6 bases, with 15 bases between. In nucleotides, the CDR3 is TGTGCCAGTACGCCCGGGCTCACGGCTGAAGCTTTCTTT. Its protein product is CASTPGLTAEAFF.

This clonotype was observed at least ten times. The chain combines TRBV7-2 with TRBJ2-1; D gene ambiguous. CDR3 length equals 13 residues. Trimming removed 3 bases at V and 4 bases at J, with 7 bases between. The germline gives CDR1 SGHTA, CDR2 FQGNSA. CDR3 sequence: CASSFSVYNEQFF. The CDR3 region has the DNA TGTGCCAGCAGCTTTTCAGTTTACAATGAGCAGTTCTTC.

This chain joins TRBV6-5 and TRBJ2-3, with TRBD2 matching over 9 bases. The CDR3 totals 16 residues. Per germline, CDR1 MNHEY and CDR2 SVGAGI. V dropped 1 base and J dropped 1; count of bases not matched to a gene: 3. The CDR3 loop is CASSYFSGSRTDTQYF. The CDR3 nucleotides are TGTGCCAGCAGTTACTTTAGCGGGAGCCGCACAGATACGCAGTATTTT.

Of note for this clonotype: The limits of the CDR3 on the DNA are not certain, so only TCRdb's listed CDR3 is given. The genes are TRBV27 and TRBJ2-5; TRBD2 was called by the table and not checked on the DNA. The germline V gene has CDR1 MNHEY and CDR2 SMNVEV (reference sequence). The CDR3 spans 13 amino acids, including both terminal residues. The CDR3 sequence: CASSFSGPETQYF.